Each of the 10 T cell receptor beta chains below was sequenced from the same sample in a study of T cells after yellow fever vaccination. From the 5' RACE reads, TCRdb called clonotypes with MiXCR, one entry per CDR3 protein. The sample lists some 250,000 distinct CDR3 sequences, about 3.7% occurring once. The source was PBMCs, collected 15 days after the yellow fever booster vaccination. These receptors were collected from a man between 18 and 29 years old who received the YFV17D yellow fever vaccine.

This clonotype was seen at least ten times. V usage is TRBV5-5 and J usage is TRBJ1-2, with 7 bases lining up with TRBD1. The trim removed 4 bases at V and 4 bases at J, leaving 13 bases unmatched. Germline V gene sequence: CDR1 SGHKS, CDR2 YYEKEE (reference sequence). The CDR3 is 16 amino acids. Written as DNA, the CDR3 is TGTGCCAGCAGCACCTCACCGACAGGGATGCGCTATGGCTACACCTTC. Amino acid sequence: CASSTSPTGMRYGYTF.

In its sample, this clonotype was seen many times. The V call is TRBV7-7, the J call TRBJ2-5; perhaps TRBD1 as D (6 bases). Germline assignment: CDR1 SSHAT and CDR2 FNYEAQ (reference sequence). The V end was cut by 5 bases, the J end by 7 bases, with 14 bases between. The CDR3 has 13 residues. CDR3 nucleotide sequence: TGTGCCAGCAGCCGGGACCGAGGGGGGACCCAGTACTTC. The encoded protein is CASSRDRGGTQYF. The entire variable domain, with the rest obtained from reference TRBV7-7 and TRBJ2-5, is as follows: GAGVSQSPRYKVTKRGQDVTLRCDPISSHATLYWYQQALGQGPEFLTYFNYEAQPDKSGLPSDRFSAERPEGSISTLTIQRTEQRDSAMYRCASSRDRGGTQYFGPGTRLLVL.

Many counts were recorded for this clonotype. This rearrangement joins TRBV7-9 to TRBJ2-2, with 7 bases fitting TRBD1. CDR3 length: 14 residues. Germline loops: CDR1 SEHNR, CDR2 FQNEAQ (reference sequence). Germline trimming cut 5 bases from V and 6 bases from J; bases unmatched to any gene: 6. In DNA, the CDR3 is TGTGCCAGCAGCGTAACAGGGGACGCCGGGGAGCTGTTTTTT. It is translated as CASSVTGDAGELFF.

This clonotype was counted ten times or more. The rearrangement links TRBV11-2 to TRBJ2-5, with D uncertain. Trimming shortened V by 1 base and J by 2 bases, and 8 bases separated the two germline ends. The CDR3 extends over 14 amino acids. Germline loops: CDR1 SGHAT, CDR2 FQNNGV. CDR3 amino acids: CASSLGPAQETQYF. CDR3 bases: TGTGCCAGCAGCTTAGGGCCAGCACAAGAGACCCAGTACTTC.

This clonotype showed up many times. The chain carries TRBV19 and TRBJ1-5; 12 nucleotides match TRBD1. V shed 5 bases, J shed 6 bases, and the junction held 5 bases outside the gene matches. Germline-derived CDR1 and CDR2 are LNHDA and SQIVND (reference sequence). The CDR3 has 15 amino acids. CDR3 nucleotide sequence: TGTGCCAGTAGTGGGACAGGGGGCTACGGTCAGCCCCAGCATTTT. Translated: CASSGTGGYGQPQHF.

This clonotype was detected many times. The V and J genes are TRBV7-9 and TRBJ2-7; 10 bases match TRBD1. V was pared by 5 bases and J by 2 bases, with 6 bases of the junction left unmatched. The germline CDR1 and CDR2 sequences are SEHNR and FQNEAQ (reference sequence). The CDR3 covers 15 residues. In nucleotides, the CDR3 is TGTGCCAGCAGCCCAGGACAGGGGGGCGCCTACGAGCAGTACTTC. This gives the protein CASSPGQGGAYEQYF. Variable domain in full (rest from reference TRBV7-9 and TRBJ2-7): DTGVSQNPRHKITKRGQNVTFRCDPISEHNRLYWYRQTLGQGPEFLTYFQNEAQLEKSRLLSDRFSAERPKGSFSTLEIQRTEQGDSAMYLCASSPGQGGAYEQYFGPGTRLTVT.

This clonotype has a count of ten or more. The V call is TRBV19, the J call TRBJ1-4, with D perhaps TRBD1 (5 bases). Germline assignment: CDR1 LNHDA and CDR2 SQIVND (reference sequence). V was shortened by 8 bases and J by 5 bases, with 15 bases between the two germline ends. CDR3 length: 14 residues. The CDR3 sequence is CASETGTVNEKLFF. DNA for the CDR3: TGTGCCAGTGAAACCGGGACCGTGAATGAAAAACTGTTTTTT.

This clonotype was counted many times. The chain carries TRBV12-3 or TRBV12-4 and TRBJ2-7; D tentatively reads TRBD1 or TRBD2 (5 bases each). V lost 6 bases to trimming and J lost 2 bases, with 8 bases between them. CDR3 length: 12 amino acids. CDR3 DNA sequence: TGTGCCAGCAGCGGGACCCCCTACGAGCAGTACTTC. This codes for CASSGTPYEQYF.

This clonotype was detected many times. The V call is TRBV9, the J call TRBJ2-4, with TRBD1 identical over 7 bases. V lost 3 bases, J lost 0 bases, and 12 bases stayed unmatched. Germline V gene lookup returns CDR1 SGDLS and CDR2 YYNGEE. The CDR3 contains 18 residues. CDR3: CASSASGGGGKAKNIQYF. The CDR3 bases are TGTGCCAGCAGCGCCTCAGGGGGTGGCGGTAAAGCCAAAAACATTCAGTACTTC.

This clonotype was recorded many times. The chain uses TRBV5-4 and TRBJ2-4; the D gene is possibly TRBD1 (5 bases). The CDR3 extends over 16 amino acids. Per germline, CDR1 SGHNT and CDR2 YYREEE (reference sequence). V was cut by 4 bases and J by 0 bases, with 14 bases left in between. The CDR3 loop is CASSPDPGRAKNIQYF. The DNA of the CDR3 is TGTGCCAGCAGCCCTGATCCAGGGCGAGCCAAAAACATTCAGTACTTC.